Below, 3 T cell receptor beta chains from the same sample are listed, as sequenced in a study of T cells in Graves' hyperthyroidism and ophthalmopathy. Amplified regions were TCR beta CDR3 sequences from RNA transcripts. Using the HTBI primer set, a first-round RT-PCR was run on the TCR CDR3. Using its own MiXCR run on the multiplex PCR reads, TCRdb lists one record per CDR3 protein. Of approximately 720,000 distinct CDR3 sequences listed, roughly 20% are singletons. The specimen sequenced was blood. The receptors were gathered from a woman aged 50 to 60 with Graves' hyperthyroidism that later progressed to Graves' ophthalmopathy.

This clonotype was observed at least ten times. The chain joins TRBV6-1 to TRBJ1-2; the D is unclear. Trimming removed 4 bases at V and 5 bases at J, with 14 bases between. This CDR3 comprises 14 residues. The V gene's germline CDR1 is MNHNS and CDR2 SASEGT. The CDR3 nucleotides are TGTGCCAGCAGTGCACCCGGGGTTCGGTATGGCTACACCTTC. Protein product: CASSAPGVRYGYTF.

The sample holds many counts of this clonotype. The chain is built from TRBV27 and TRBJ2-6; D assignment may be TRBD1 or TRBD2 (6 bases each). V was trimmed by 8 bases and J by 4 bases, leaving 24 bases between them. The CDR3 has 18 residues. Germline values: CDR1 MNHEY, CDR2 SMNVEV (reference sequence). The CDR3 DNA reads as TGTGCCAGCGGAGCTCCACCTTTTCGGGGGCCAGGGGCCAACGTCCTGACTTTC. Translating gives CASGAPPFRGPGANVLTF.

This clonotype was detected many times. V usage is TRBV7-3 and J usage is TRBJ1-1; D possibly corresponds to TRBD1 (5 bases). The V end lost 4 bases, the J end lost 4 bases, and 19 bases lay between the germline ends. CDR1 SGHTA and CDR2 FQGTGA come from the germline V gene. The CDR3 loop spans 16 amino acids. CDR3 coding DNA: TGTGCCAGCAGCTCGCCGGGGGGGGAGGCGAGCACTGAAGCTTTCTTT. It encodes CASSSPGGEASTEAFF.